Following are 5 T cell receptor beta chains from one sample sequenced in a study of T cell changes during pregnancy in multiple sclerosis. This table comes from immunoSEQ multiplex PCR, and its TCRdb copy is limited to in-frame clones, with some not included. Altogether about 48,000 clones are present, 94% being singletons, with the ten largest covering more than 0.45%. The sample consisted of CD4+ T cells from peripheral blood mononuclear cells, taken in the first trimester of pregnancy. These TCRs come from a female donor with multiple sclerosis, enrolled in a pregnancy study.

This chain links TRBV10-2 with TRBJ1-2, with 7 bases that match TRBD1. Looked up from germline, CDR1 is WSHSY and CDR2 is SAAADI. V lost 0 bases and J lost 3; bases outside the gene matches: 1. The CDR3 spans 14 residues. The CDR3 protein is CASSESGQHYGYTF. The CDR3 nucleotides read TGCGCCAGCAGTGAGTCGGGACAGCACTATGGCTACACCTTC.

This clone was seen once. The chain links TRBV27 to TRBJ2-1; tentatively, D is TRBD2 (6 bases). V was cut by 4 bases and J by 5 bases, with 18 bases left in between. CDR1 is MNHEY and CDR2 is SMNVEV in the germline V gene (reference sequence). This CDR3 has 16 residues. The CDR3 region is CASSSARRRGHNEQFF. In DNA, the CDR3 is TGTGCCAGCAGTTCCGCTCGGAGGAGGGGACACAATGAGCAGTTCTTC.

This clone was observed once. The CDR3 coding sequence is TGTGCCAGCAGTTCAACCTGGAGGACTGAAGCTTTCTTT. Protein product: CASSSTWRTEAFF. J is TRBJ1-1 and V is TRBV6-5; no clear D gene. The CDR3 has 13 amino acids. Per germline, CDR1 MNHEY and CDR2 SVGAGI. Trimming cost V 4 bases and J 5 bases, with 11 bases left between them.

The rearrangement links TRBV29-1 to TRBJ2-5; D gene ambiguous. There are 12 residues in the CDR3. Germline-derived CDR1 and CDR2 are SQVTM and ANQGSEA. The V and J ends lost 5 bases and 2 bases respectively, with 9 bases between them. In DNA, the CDR3 is TGCAGCGTTTTTACTAAACAAGAGACCCAGTACTTC. Translation gives CSVFTKQETQYF.

This chain links TRBV4-2 with TRBJ1-2; 7 nucleotides align to TRBD1. CDR3 length: 15 residues. The germline V gene has CDR1 LGHNA and CDR2 YNFKEQ. Trimming removed 3 bases from V and 5 bases from J; junction bases left unmatched: 9. In DNA form, the CDR3 reads TGTGCCAGCAGCCATTCCGGGACAGAAAATTATGGCTACACCTTC. Its translation: CASSHSGTENYGYTF.